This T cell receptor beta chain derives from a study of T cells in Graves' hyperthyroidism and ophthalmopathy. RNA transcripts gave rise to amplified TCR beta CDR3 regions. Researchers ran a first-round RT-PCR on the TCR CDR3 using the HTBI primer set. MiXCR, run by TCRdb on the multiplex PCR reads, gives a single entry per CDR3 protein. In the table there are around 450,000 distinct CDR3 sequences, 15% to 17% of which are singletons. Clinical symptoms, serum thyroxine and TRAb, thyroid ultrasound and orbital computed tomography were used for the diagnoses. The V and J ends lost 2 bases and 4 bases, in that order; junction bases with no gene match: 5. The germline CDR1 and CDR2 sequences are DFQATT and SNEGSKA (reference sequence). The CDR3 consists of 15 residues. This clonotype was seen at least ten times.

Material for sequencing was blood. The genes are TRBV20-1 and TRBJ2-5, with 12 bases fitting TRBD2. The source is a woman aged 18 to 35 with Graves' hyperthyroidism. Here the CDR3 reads CSARRLAGVGETQYF. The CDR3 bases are TGCAGTGCTAGAAGACTAGCGGGAGTGGGAGAGACCCAGTACTTC.